The following is a T cell receptor (beta chain) sequence with its context. Its antigen remains unidentified. These data are taken from a study of siplizumab effects on memory and regulatory T cells. The table came from immunoSEQ multiplex PCR; TCRdb's copy has only in-frame clones and leaves some out. The table records approximately 120,000 clones, 90% to 95% of them present only once. Study-wide points: Whether proliferating Tregs in siplizumab cultures suppress was not functionally confirmed.

Sequencing input: non-Treg CD4+ T cells sorted from blood. This clonotype was obtained from a human donor in good health.

The CDR3 DNA is TGTGCCAGTAGTGTCCGGACAGGGGACTATGGCTACACCTTC. Amino acids: CASSVRTGDYGYTF. The J gene is TRBJ1-2, the V gene TRBV19, with TRBD1 identical over 9 bases. The germline V gene encodes CDR1 LNHDA and CDR2 SQIVND (reference sequence). The trim removed 5 bases at V and 3 bases at J, leaving 4 bases unmatched. The length of the CDR3 is 14 residues.